This T cell receptor (beta chain) was captured by sequencing in a study of T cells after yellow fever vaccination. Study background: Fractions low in cell number were prepared with SMART-Seq v4 Ultra Low Input.

Looked up from germline, CDR1 is SGHTA and CDR2 is FQGNSA. Trimming cost V 2 bases and J 8 bases; bases outside gene matches: 6. The CDR3 length is 14 residues. TCRdb redid the calling of the 5' RACE reads with MiXCR, one entry per CDR3 protein. The sample gives some 560,000 distinct CDR3 sequences, roughly 17% of which show up once; 17% is in the top ten. The TCR sequence derives from a man aged 18 to 29 who received the YFV17D yellow fever vaccine. The chain joins TRBV7-2 to TRBJ2-1; 7 bases match TRBD2. The starting material was PBMCs, obtained 5 days after the first yellow fever vaccination. Here the CDR3 DNA reads TGTGCCAGCAGCTTAAGAGGGACTACCCATGAGCAGTTCTTC. Protein sequence: CASSLRGTTHEQFF. The entire variable domain, with the rest obtained from reference TRBV7-2 and TRBJ2-1, is as follows: GAGVSQSPSNKVTEKGKDVELRCDPISGHTALYWYRQSLGQGLEFLIYFQGNSAPDKSGLPSDRFSAERTGGSVSTLTIQRTQQEDSAVYLCASSLRGTTHEQFFGPGTRLTVL.